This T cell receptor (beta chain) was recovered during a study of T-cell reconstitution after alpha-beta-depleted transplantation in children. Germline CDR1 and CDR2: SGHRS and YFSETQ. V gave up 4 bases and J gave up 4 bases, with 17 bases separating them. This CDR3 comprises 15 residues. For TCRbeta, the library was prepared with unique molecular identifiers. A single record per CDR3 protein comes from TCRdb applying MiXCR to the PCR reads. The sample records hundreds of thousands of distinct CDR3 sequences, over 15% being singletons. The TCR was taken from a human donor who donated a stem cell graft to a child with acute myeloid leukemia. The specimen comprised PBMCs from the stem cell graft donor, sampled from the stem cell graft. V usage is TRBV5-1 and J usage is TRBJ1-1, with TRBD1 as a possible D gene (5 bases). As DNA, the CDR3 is TGCGCCAGCAGCATCTCAGCAGGGAGCGGCACTGAAGCTTTCTTT. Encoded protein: CASSISAGSGTEAFF.